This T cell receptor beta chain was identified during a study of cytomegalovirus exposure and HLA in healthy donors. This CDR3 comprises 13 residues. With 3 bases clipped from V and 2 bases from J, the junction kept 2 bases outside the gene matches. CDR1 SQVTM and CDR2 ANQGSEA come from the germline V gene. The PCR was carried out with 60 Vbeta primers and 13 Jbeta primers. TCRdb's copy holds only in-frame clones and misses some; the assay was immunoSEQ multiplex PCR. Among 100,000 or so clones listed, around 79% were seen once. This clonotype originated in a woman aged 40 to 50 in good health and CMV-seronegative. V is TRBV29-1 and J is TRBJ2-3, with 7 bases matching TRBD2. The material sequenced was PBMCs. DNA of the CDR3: TGCAGCGTTGATGGGGGGGTCACAGATACGCAGTATTTT. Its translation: CSVDGGVTDTQYF.